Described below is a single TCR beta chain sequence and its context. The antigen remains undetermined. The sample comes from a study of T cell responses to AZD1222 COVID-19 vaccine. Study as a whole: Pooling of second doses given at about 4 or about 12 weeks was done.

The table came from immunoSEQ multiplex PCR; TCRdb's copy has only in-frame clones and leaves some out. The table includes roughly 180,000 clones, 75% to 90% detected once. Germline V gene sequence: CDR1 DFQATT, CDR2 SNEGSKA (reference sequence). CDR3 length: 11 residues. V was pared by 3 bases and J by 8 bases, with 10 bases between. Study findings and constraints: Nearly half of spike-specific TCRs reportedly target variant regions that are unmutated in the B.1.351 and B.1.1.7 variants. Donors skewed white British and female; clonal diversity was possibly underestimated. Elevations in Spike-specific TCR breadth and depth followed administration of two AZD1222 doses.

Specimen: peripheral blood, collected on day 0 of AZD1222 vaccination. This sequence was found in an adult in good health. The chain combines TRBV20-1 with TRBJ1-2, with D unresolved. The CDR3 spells CSASDGFGYTF. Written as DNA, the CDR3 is TGCAGTGCTAGTGACGGGTTCGGCTACACCTTC.